This T cell receptor (beta chain) was sequenced for a study of blood T cell repertoires in COVID-19 (dated by TCRdb to 2018 to 2020). For the wider study: The collaborator samples originated in the United States, Italy and Spain and spanned the acute and convalescent phases of COVID-19. The prospective study material was composed of cDNA or gDNA derived from T cells, B-cell-depleted T cells, or PBMCs. Deeply sampled blood TCRbeta repertoires from subjects exposed to, actively infected with, or recovered from COVID-19 were included in the dataset. A freely available public database, intended as a resource for researchers studying the immune response to SARS-CoV-2, is where the repertoires were released. Samples came from the ongoing ImmuneRACE study (first 160 participants) plus 1,254 subjects from 6 global collaborators. Sample metadata almost always included a de-identified subject ID, COVID-19 status, age in years and sex. Where available, HLA class I and class II types were taken from metadata supplied by the sample provider and were not determined by assay-based typing.

The research as a whole found: The amount of clinical and demographic metadata varied by source and participant and was provided uncurated.

TCRbeta CDR3 regions were amplified from genomic DNA by means of the immunoSEQ Assay, a bias-controlled multiplex PCR. Under the source paper's analysis protocol: Within the assay, amplification of reference gene primers was used to estimate how many nucleated cells each sample contained. To quantify the absolute abundance of each unique TCRbeta CDR3 rearrangement, sequence reads were collapsed and filtered. For each sample, productive Simpson clonality was calculated as the square root of Simpson's diversity index over productive rearrangements. This immuneACCESS table, as held by TCRdb, lists in-frame sequences with V and J called but not all clones. Of the missing ones, under half trace to an unresolved V gene in checked studies; the others have no known cause. That table supplies the V and J calls and clone size; D and trimming were determined from the DNA. Across this sample there are 18,000 or so clones, with 70% to 85% seen only once. Roughly 17% of the sample goes to the ten largest clones.

At one collaborating source in Seattle, patients were enrolled during active infection and were followed longitudinally through the course of disease. Collaborating institutions collected whole blood in K2EDTA tubes following their own protocols. For TCRbeta analysis, collaborators shipped samples as frozen whole blood, isolated PBMCs, or DNA extracted from either of those sample types. Remarks on this clone: Its antigen remains undetermined. Nothing much larger sits one base from this clone, and base qualities are not available.

Material: peripheral blood. This clonotype was obtained from a man between 65 and 85 years old with COVID-19, enrolled during active disease.

The CDR3 corresponds to CASSLSGVDQPQHF. At the DNA level, the sequence is TGTGCCAGCAGCTTATCAGGGGTCGATCAGCCCCAGCATTTT. In this chain, TRBV11-2 is recombined with TRBJ1-5, and the D gene may be TRBD1, 6 bases matching. Based on the germline V gene, the CDR1 and CDR2 sequences are SGHAT and FQNNGV. At the junction V is shortened by 2 bases and J by 5 bases, with 10 bases in between. The CDR3, from cysteine to phenylalanine, totals 14 residues. Of all the DNA, just the CDR3 is kept, 42 bases in frame from base 1.